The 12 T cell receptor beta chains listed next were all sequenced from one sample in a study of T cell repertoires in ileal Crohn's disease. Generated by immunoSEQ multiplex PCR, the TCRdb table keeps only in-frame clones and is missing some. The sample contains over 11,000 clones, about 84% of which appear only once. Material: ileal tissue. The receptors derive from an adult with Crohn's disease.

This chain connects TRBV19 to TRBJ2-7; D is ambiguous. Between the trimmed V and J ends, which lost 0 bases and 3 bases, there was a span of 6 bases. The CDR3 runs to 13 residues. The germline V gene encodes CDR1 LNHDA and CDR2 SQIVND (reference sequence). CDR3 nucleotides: TGTGCCAGTAGTATAGAACACCTCTACGAGCAGTACTTC. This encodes CASSIEHLYEQYF.

CDR3 nucleotides: TGCGCCAGCAGCGGCGGACAGCTACAAGAGACCCAGTACTTC. Its protein product is CASSGGQLQETQYF. The chain links TRBV5-1 to TRBJ2-5, with D perhaps TRBD1 (6 bases). The length of the CDR3 is 14 residues. Trimming removed 4 bases from V and 2 bases from J, with 12 bases in between. Germline-derived CDR1 and CDR2 are SGHRS and YFSETQ.

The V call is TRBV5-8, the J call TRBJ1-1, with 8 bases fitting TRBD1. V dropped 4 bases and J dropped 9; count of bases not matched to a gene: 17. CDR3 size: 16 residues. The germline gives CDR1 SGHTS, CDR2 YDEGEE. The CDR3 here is CASSQGQGGGNLKAFF. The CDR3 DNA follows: TGTGCCAGCAGCCAAGGACAGGGTGGGGGAAACTTGAAAGCTTTCTTT.

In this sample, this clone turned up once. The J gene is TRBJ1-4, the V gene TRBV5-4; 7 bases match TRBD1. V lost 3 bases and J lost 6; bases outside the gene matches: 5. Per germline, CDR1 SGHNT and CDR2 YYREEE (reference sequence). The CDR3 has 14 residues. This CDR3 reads CASSSDRNYEKLFF. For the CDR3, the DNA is TGTGCCAGCAGCTCGGACAGGAACTATGAAAAACTGTTTTTT.

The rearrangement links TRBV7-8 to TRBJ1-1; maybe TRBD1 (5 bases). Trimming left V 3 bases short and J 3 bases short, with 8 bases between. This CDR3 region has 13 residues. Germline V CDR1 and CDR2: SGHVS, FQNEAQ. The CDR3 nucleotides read TGTGCCAGCAGCTTCGGCAGGGACACTGAAGCTTTCTTT. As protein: CASSFGRDTEAFF. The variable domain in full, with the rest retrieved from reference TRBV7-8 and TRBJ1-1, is GAGVSQSPRYKVAKRGQDVALRCDPISGHVSLFWYQQALGQGPEFLTYFQNEAQLDKSGLPSDRFFAERPEGSVSTLKIQRTQQEDSAVYLCASSFGRDTEAFFGQGTRLTVV.

CDR3 in DNA: TGTGCCATCAGTGAATTACCATTCCTTTTATACGGGGGCGAGCAGTACTTC. The encoded protein is CAISELPFLLYGGEQYF. This rearrangement joins TRBV10-3 to TRBJ2-7; possible D gene TRBD2, 6 bases. V was pared by 3 bases and J by 6 bases, with 24 bases between. Germline V CDR1 and CDR2: ENHRY, SYGVKD. The CDR3 extends over 17 amino acids.

The CDR3 DNA reads TGTGCCATCAGTGAGTCGAGAGATACGCAGTATTTT. This sequence encodes CAISESRDTQYF. V and J are TRBV10-3 and TRBJ2-3; D is ambiguous. Germline CDR1 is ENHRY and CDR2 is SYGVKD. The CDR3 has 12 residues. V lost 0 bases, J lost 5 bases, and 3 bases lay in between.

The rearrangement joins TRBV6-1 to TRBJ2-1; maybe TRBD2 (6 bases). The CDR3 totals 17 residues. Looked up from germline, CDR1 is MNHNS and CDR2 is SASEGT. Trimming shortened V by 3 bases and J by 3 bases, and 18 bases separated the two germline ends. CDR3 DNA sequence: TGTGCCAGCAGTGATTCTTGGGGCAGGGACTTCTACAATGAGCAGTTCTTC. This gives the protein CASSDSWGRDFYNEQFF.

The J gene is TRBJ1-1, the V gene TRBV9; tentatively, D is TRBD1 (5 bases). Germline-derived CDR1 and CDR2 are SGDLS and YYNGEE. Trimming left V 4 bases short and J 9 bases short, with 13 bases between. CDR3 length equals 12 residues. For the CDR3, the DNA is TGTGCCAGCAGCACATATCAGGGCAAAGCTTTCTTT. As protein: CASSTYQGKAFF.

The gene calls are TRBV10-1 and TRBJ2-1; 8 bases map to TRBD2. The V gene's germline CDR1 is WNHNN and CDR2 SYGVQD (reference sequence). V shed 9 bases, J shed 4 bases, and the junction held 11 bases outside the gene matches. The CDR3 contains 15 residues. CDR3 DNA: TGCGCCAGGACCCACGATAGCGGGGAATACAATGAGCAGTTCTTC. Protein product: CARTHDSGEYNEQFF.

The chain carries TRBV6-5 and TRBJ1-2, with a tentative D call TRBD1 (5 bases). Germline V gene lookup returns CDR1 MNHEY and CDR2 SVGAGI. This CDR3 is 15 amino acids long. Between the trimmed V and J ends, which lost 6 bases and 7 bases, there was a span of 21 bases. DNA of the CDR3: TGTGCCAGCAGATCACCATCGGGCAGGGTGGGTGGCTACACCTTC. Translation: CASRSPSGRVGGYTF.

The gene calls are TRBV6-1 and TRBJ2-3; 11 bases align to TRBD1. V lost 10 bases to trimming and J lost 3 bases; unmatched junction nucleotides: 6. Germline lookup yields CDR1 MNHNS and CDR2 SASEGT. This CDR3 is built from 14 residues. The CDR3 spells CAIPGQGETDTQYF. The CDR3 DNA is TGTGCCATACCGGGACAGGGGGAGACAGATACGCAGTATTTT.